The 26 T cell receptor beta chains reported below all come from one sample, sequenced in a study of blood T cell repertoires in COVID-19. Assay: immunoSEQ multiplex PCR; the TCRdb copy retains only in-frame clones and omits some. This table holds some 31,000 clones, 90% found once. The sample comprised peripheral blood. The receptors here all came from a man aged 65-85 years with active or convalescent COVID-19.

The V gene is TRBV20-1, the J gene TRBJ2-7; 9 bases are a match to TRBD2. CDR1 is DFQATT and CDR2 is SNEGSKA in the germline V gene (reference sequence). There are 17 residues in the CDR3. The J segment lost 3 bases and the V segment lost 3 bases, leaving 15 bases of the junction unmatched. The DNA of the CDR3 is TGCAGTGCTAGTGGGGGACTAGCACGATCCCAAGTCTACGAGCAGTACTTC. Protein sequence: CSASGGLARSQVYEQYF.

This clone came up once. The chain is built from TRBV7-9 and TRBJ1-2, with TRBD1 matching 7 bases. The CDR3 runs 15 residues. The V gene end was trimmed by 1 base and the J gene end by 7 bases; junction bases not matched to a gene: 9. In germline, CDR1 is SEHNR, CDR2 FQNEAQ (reference sequence). The CDR3 DNA is TGTGCCAGCAGCTTAGTAACAGGGGTAGTGAGTGGCTACACCTTC. It yields the protein CASSLVTGVVSGYTF.

The chain joins TRBV5-5 to TRBJ1-5; D not certain. The V gene lost 5 bases and the J gene lost 2 bases, with 11 bases spanning the gap. CDR1 SGHKS and CDR2 YYEKEE come from the germline V gene (reference sequence). The CDR3 length is 14 residues. CDR3 protein: CASRVEPGNQPQHF. The CDR3 DNA reads TGTGCCAGCAGGGTGGAGCCGGGCAATCAGCCCCAGCATTTT.

The chain joins TRBV18 to TRBJ2-3; TRBD1 might be the D (5 bases). With 2 bases removed from V and 1 base from J, the gap between germline ends came to 16 bases. From germline, CDR1 is KGHSH and CDR2 LQKENI. This CDR3 comprises 17 residues. The CDR3 spells CASSPTQGTHRTDTQYF. The DNA for the CDR3 is TGTGCCAGCTCACCAACCCAGGGTACCCACCGCACAGATACGCAGTATTTT.

This chain connects TRBV2 to TRBJ1-3; D uncertain. Germline V gene data show CDR1 as SNHLY and CDR2 as FYNNEI. The CDR3 consists of 16 residues. Trimming pared 2 bases from V and 0 bases from J, leaving 11 bases between. CDR3 bases: TGTGCCAGCAGTGAAATAGGAGGTTCCTCTGGAAACACCATATATTTT. Its protein product is CASSEIGGSSGNTIYF. The full variable domain, completed using reference TRBV2 and TRBJ1-3, is EPEVTQTPSHQVTQMGQEVILRCVPISNHLYFYWYRQILGQKVEFLVSFYNNEISEKSEIFDDQFSVERPDGSNFTLKIRSTKLEDSAMYFCASSEIGGSSGNTIYFGEGSWLTVV.

This chain connects TRBV5-1 to TRBJ1-2, with D hard to call. Looked up from germline, CDR1 is SGHRS and CDR2 is YFSETQ. Trimming removed 0 bases from V and 2 bases from J, with 11 bases in between. The CDR3 has 15 amino acids. This CDR3 is CASSLGGRRNYGYTF. The DNA for the CDR3 is TGCGCCAGCAGCTTGGGCGGTCGCCGGAACTATGGCTACACCTTC.

V usage is TRBV28 and J usage is TRBJ1-1; no clear D gene. The CDR3 is made up of 10 amino acids. The germline V gene has CDR1 MDHEN and CDR2 SYDVKM. With 5 bases removed from V and 7 bases from J, the gap between germline ends came to 5 bases. The CDR3: CASSGREAFF. CDR3 nucleotide sequence: TGTGCCAGCAGTGGGCGTGAAGCTTTCTTT.

The chain couples TRBV28 to TRBJ1-1; D is ambiguous. From germline, CDR1 is MDHEN and CDR2 SYDVKM. Trimming removed 8 bases from V and 7 bases from J, with 5 bases in between. The CDR3 has 9 residues. CDR3 region: CASGREAFF. The CDR3 DNA sequence: TGTGCCAGCGGCCGTGAAGCTTTCTTT.

The genes are TRBV5-1 and TRBJ2-3; 11 nucleotides agree with TRBD1. Germline-derived CDR1 and CDR2 are SGHRS and YFSETQ. Unmatched junction bases numbered 3, after V lost 4 bases and J lost 5 bases. The CDR3 runs 14 residues. CDR3 in amino acids: CASSPGQGGDTQYF. The DNA for the CDR3 is TGCGCCAGCAGCCCGGGACAGGGGGGAGATACGCAGTATTTT.

The genes are TRBV15 and TRBJ1-5; D unresolved. The CDR3 extends over 15 amino acids. Germline CDR1 is LNHNV and CDR2 is YYDKDF (reference sequence). Trimming took 4 bases from V and 1 from J, leaving 11 bases between them. In DNA, the CDR3 is TGTGCCACCAGCAACGTCGCAGCGAGCAATCAGCCCCAGCATTTT. It encodes CATSNVAASNQPQHF. Drawing the rest from reference TRBV15 and TRBJ1-5, the complete variable domain is DAMVIQNPRYQVTQFGKPVTLSCSQTLNHNVMYWYQQKSSQAPKLLFHYYDKDFNNEADTPDNFQSRRPNTSFCFLDIRSPGLGDTAMYLCATSNVAASNQPQHFGDGTRLSIL.

This clone was counted only a few times. V gene TRBV4-2 combines with J gene TRBJ1-1, with D possibly being TRBD1 (5 bases). Germline V CDR1 and CDR2: LGHNA, YNFKEQ. This CDR3 region has 16 residues. V lost 6 bases to trimming and J lost 0 bases, with 17 bases between them. The CDR3 region has the DNA TGTGCCAGCAGTCTCTGGCGGGGGAGCCTGAACACTGAAGCTTTCTTT. Residues: CASSLWRGSLNTEAFF.

This sequence joins TRBV5-5 and TRBJ2-1; D possibly corresponds to TRBD2 (6 bases). In germline, CDR1 is SGHKS, CDR2 YYEKEE (reference sequence). V was pared by 2 bases and J by 8 bases, with 14 bases between. The CDR3 contains 14 residues. The DNA for the CDR3 is TGTGCCAGCAGCTTCTCAGGGACTCTCTATGAGCAGTTCTTC. It translates to CASSFSGTLYEQFF.

This clone was observed a single time. The CDR3 DNA reads as TGTGCCAGCAGTTGGGACAGGGACACTGAAGCTTTCTTT. Translated: CASSWDRDTEAFF. The chain links TRBV2 to TRBJ1-1, with 9 positions matching TRBD1. Germline V gene lookup returns CDR1 SNHLY and CDR2 FYNNEI. The CDR3 length is 13 residues. Losses at the gene ends were 5 bases for V and 3 bases for J; bases not matched to a gene: 1.

This rearrangement joins TRBV11-2 to TRBJ2-7; 10 bases map to TRBD1. Germline CDR1 is SGHAT and CDR2 is FQNNGV. The CDR3 is 15 residues long. Germline trimming cut 5 bases from V and 3 bases from J; bases unmatched to any gene: 7. Here the CDR3 reads CASSLSGTGVYEQYF. The CDR3 DNA reads as TGTGCCAGCAGCCTCTCCGGGACAGGGGTCTACGAGCAGTACTTC.

The chain links TRBV25-1 to TRBJ1-2; perhaps TRBD1 as D (5 bases). The CDR3 totals 12 residues. V lost 8 bases and J lost 3, with 10 bases in between. Germline CDR1 and CDR2: MGHDK and SYGVNS. The CDR3 spells CASGDSHYGYTF. CDR3 coding DNA: TGTGCCAGCGGCGACAGCCACTATGGCTACACCTTC.

The chain recombines TRBV2 with TRBJ1-1; 10 bases match TRBD1. CDR3 length: 14 amino acids. Germline lookup yields CDR1 SNHLY and CDR2 FYNNEI. The junction had 11 bases not matched to a gene; V was cut back by 7 bases and J by 9 bases. The CDR3 bases are TGTGCCAGCATCAGACAGGGGGCGGGTTACAAAGCTTTCTTT. This translates into CASIRQGAGYKAFF.

CDR3 in DNA: TGTGCCAGTAGTATCTTAGGACAGGGAGACAATCAGCCCCAGCATTTT. Encoded protein: CASSILGQGDNQPQHF. The rearrangement uses TRBV19 and TRBJ1-5; TRBD1 agrees at 8 bases. This CDR3 region has 16 residues. CDR1 and CDR2 from the germline V gene are LNHDA and SQIVND (reference sequence). The J segment lost 3 bases and the V segment lost 3 bases, leaving 7 bases of the junction unmatched.

This chain joins TRBV5-1 and TRBJ2-7; 12 bases fit TRBD1. Trimming removed 4 bases from V and 10 bases from J; junction bases left unmatched: 9. The CDR3 covers 14 residues. Germline V gene lookup returns CDR1 SGHRS and CDR2 YFSETQ. The CDR3 spells CASSLPGTGGDQYF. The CDR3 DNA sequence: TGCGCCAGCAGCCTCCCTGGGACAGGGGGCGATCAGTACTTC.

The CDR3 DNA reads TGCGCCAGCAGCGCTGTGGGGGGAGATACGCAGTATTTT. Protein sequence: CASSAVGGDTQYF. The genes are TRBV5-1 and TRBJ2-3, with TRBD2 as a possible D gene (6 bases). The CDR3 length is 13 residues. Germline assignment: CDR1 SGHRS and CDR2 YFSETQ. V was trimmed by 4 bases and J by 5 bases, leaving 11 bases between them.

The rearrangement links TRBV5-1 to TRBJ2-2, with a tentative D call TRBD2 (5 bases). The CDR3 has 15 residues. Germline V gene sequence: CDR1 SGHRS, CDR2 YFSETQ. Deletions cut 0 bases from V and 5 bases from J, with 11 bases between. CDR3 nucleotide sequence: TGCGCCAGCAGCTTGGGGCCCTCGGGGACCGGGGAGCTGTTTTTT. Translating it yields CASSLGPSGTGELFF.

V gene TRBV28 combines with J gene TRBJ1-1; 9 bases align to TRBD1. The CDR3 has 14 residues. The trim removed 8 bases at V and 0 bases at J, leaving 4 bases unmatched. Germline values: CDR1 MDHEN, CDR2 SYDVKM. DNA for the CDR3: TGTGCCAGCCATACAGGGGGCCTGAACACTGAAGCTTTCTTT. Its translation is CASHTGGLNTEAFF.

The gene calls are TRBV11-2 and TRBJ2-3, with 7 bases lining up with TRBD2. Germline V gene sequence: CDR1 SGHAT, CDR2 FQNNGV. V dropped 3 bases and J dropped 3; count of bases not matched to a gene: 6. The CDR3 is made up of 15 amino acids. CDR3 DNA sequence: TGTGCCAGCAGCTTCTCGCGGGAGTTTACAGATACGCAGTATTTT. Translated: CASSFSREFTDTQYF.

The J gene is TRBJ2-7, the V gene TRBV5-1; the match to TRBD2 covers 10 bases. The CDR3 spans 13 residues. Germline values: CDR1 SGHRS, CDR2 YFSETQ. V shed 4 bases and J 7 bases; nucleotides not matched to a gene: 5. CDR3 protein: CASSSGLAVEQYF. Here the CDR3 DNA reads TGCGCCAGCAGCAGCGGACTAGCGGTTGAGCAGTACTTC.

V is TRBV7-2 and J is TRBJ2-1, with no clear D. Germline V gene sequence: CDR1 SGHTA, CDR2 FQGNSA. V lost 1 base and J lost 4, with 11 bases in between. This CDR3 has 15 amino acids. CDR3 loop: CASSLVPGPYNEQFF. In DNA, the CDR3 is TGTGCCAGCAGCTTAGTACCAGGTCCTTACAATGAGCAGTTCTTC.

The V and J genes are TRBV5-1 and TRBJ1-5; D remains unclear. This CDR3 spans 13 amino acids. CDR1 SGHRS and CDR2 YFSETQ come from the germline V gene. V gave up 2 bases and J gave up 7 bases, with 10 bases separating them. The chain's CDR3 is CASSLDGIQPQHF. The CDR3 DNA reads as TGCGCCAGCAGCTTAGACGGGATCCAGCCCCAGCATTTT. The complete variable domain, with remaining parts taken from reference TRBV5-1 and TRBJ1-5, reads KAGVTQTPRYLIKTRGQQVTLSCSPISGHRSVSWYQQTPGQGLQFLFEYFSETQRNKGNFPGRFSGRQFSNSRSEMNVSTLELGDSALYLCASSLDGIQPQHFGDGTRLSIL.

The J gene is TRBJ2-2, the V gene TRBV15, with D possibly TRBD2 on 6 matching bases. This CDR3 has 16 amino acids. The V and J ends lost 5 bases and 2 bases respectively, with 15 bases between them. Germline values: CDR1 LNHNV, CDR2 YYDKDF (reference sequence). Here the CDR3 DNA reads TGTGCCACCAGCCTCGAGGCCGGGAGTAACACCGGGGAGCTGTTTTTT. This codes for CATSLEAGSNTGELFF.